These 25 T cell receptor beta chains came from one sample sequenced in a study of cytomegalovirus exposure and HLA in healthy donors. Use of 60 Vbeta and 13 Jbeta primers characterized the PCR. Assay used: immunoSEQ multiplex PCR; TCRdb lists only in-frame clones, some missing. Recorded for this sample: 55,000 to 75,000 clones. Sequences were obtained from PBMCs. These receptors were taken from a male donor in good health and CMV-seronegative.

V and J are TRBV7-9 and TRBJ2-7; tentative D call: TRBD1 (5 bases). Trimming shortened V by 6 bases and J by 2 bases, and 17 bases separated the two germline ends. Germline V lookup: CDR1 SEHNR, CDR2 FQNEAQ (reference sequence). CDR3 length: 15 amino acids. Written as DNA, the CDR3 is TGTGCCAGCAGTCAAGGGGCGTTTGAAGCCTACGAGCAGTACTTC. Its protein product is CASSQGAFEAYEQYF.

The V and J genes are TRBV2 and TRBJ1-1, with TRBD1 as a possible D gene (5 bases). CDR1 SNHLY and CDR2 FYNNEI come from the germline V gene. The CDR3 covers 13 residues. With 3 bases removed from V and 3 bases from J, the gap between germline ends came to 8 bases. The CDR3 nucleotides are TGTGCCAGCAGTGATCGCAGGGACACTGAAGCTTTCTTT. It yields the protein CASSDRRDTEAFF. The full variable domain, rest sourced from reference TRBV2 and TRBJ1-1, is EPEVTQTPSHQVTQMGQEVILRCVPISNHLYFYWYRQILGQKVEFLVSFYNNEISEKSEIFDDQFSVERPDGSNFTLKIRSTKLEDSAMYFCASSDRRDTEAFFGQGTRLTVV.

V is TRBV11-2 and J is TRBJ1-2; maybe TRBD1 (5 bases). CDR1 is SGHAT, CDR2 FQNNGV, per germline. CDR3 length: 13 residues. V dropped 3 bases and J dropped 5 bases, with 10 bases sitting between them. CDR3 in DNA: TGTGCCAGCAGCTTGAATTCAGGGTATGGCTACACCTTC. Amino acid sequence: CASSLNSGYGYTF.

CDR3 sequence reads: CASGSGTGSNTGELFF. The CDR3 DNA follows: TGTGCTAGTGGTTCGGGGACAGGGTCGAACACCGGGGAGCTGTTTTTT. The chain couples TRBV12-5 to TRBJ2-2; 9 bases fit TRBD1. Germline values: CDR1 LGHNT, CDR2 FRNRAP. This CDR3 has 16 residues. The ends lost 4 bases at V and 0 bases at J; junction bases unmatched: 3.

In the case of this clone: The junction shows a germline mismatch at one end, possibly a read error. V is TRBV7-9 and J is TRBJ1-3; D is uncertain. CDR3 length equals 15 residues. CDR1 and CDR2 (germline): SEHNR, FQNEAQ (reference sequence). CDR3 DNA sequence: TGTGCCAGCAGCCTACTACACAACGCTGGAAACAACATATATTTT. Translated, it gives CASSLLHNAGNNIYF.

V usage is TRBV6-5 and J usage is TRBJ2-7, with TRBD2 identical over 7 bases. The CDR3 is 13 residues long. Trimming took 5 bases from V and 2 from J; bases not matched to a gene: 3. Germline V CDR1 and CDR2: MNHEY, SVGAGI. CDR3: CASSRGDAYEQYF. DNA of the CDR3: TGTGCCAGCAGTCGGGGGGACGCCTACGAGCAGTACTTC.

This rearrangement joins TRBV7-2 to TRBJ1-2, with TRBD1 identical over 7 bases. Germline-derived CDR1 and CDR2 are SGHTA and FQGNSA. V was pared by 1 base and J by 8 bases, with 4 bases of the junction left unmatched. The CDR3 covers 13 residues. The CDR3 DNA follows: TGTGCCAGCAGCTTAGGACAGGGTCAAGGCTACACCTTC. Translated, it gives CASSLGQGQGYTF.

The chain is built from TRBV2 and TRBJ2-7; weak D call: TRBD2 (5 bases). This CDR3 region has 14 residues. Between the trimmed V and J ends, which lost 6 bases and 2 bases, there was a span of 14 bases. Germline-derived CDR1 and CDR2 are SNHLY and FYNNEI. Written as DNA, the CDR3 is TGTGCCAGCAGGCCCCGGGAAGCCGCCTACGAGCAGTACTTC. It codes for CASRPREAAYEQYF.

The V call is TRBV9, the J call TRBJ1-2, with 10 bases matching TRBD1. This CDR3 spans 14 amino acids. Germline V gene sequence: CDR1 SGDLS, CDR2 YYNGEE. V gave up 4 bases and J gave up 6 bases; unmatched junction bases: 6. CDR3 residues: CASSTTGGRDGYTF. The CDR3 DNA sequence: TGTGCCAGCAGCACGACAGGGGGCAGGGATGGCTACACCTTC.

The chain couples TRBV9 to TRBJ2-7; D may be TRBD1 (6 bases). The CDR3 extends over 13 amino acids. The V end lost 5 bases, the J end lost 5 bases, and 14 bases lay between the germline ends. Germline assignment: CDR1 SGDLS and CDR2 YYNGEE. The CDR3 DNA reads TGTGCCAGCAGTGGGGGCAGTACCAACGAGCAGTACTTC. This codes for CASSGGSTNEQYF. The full variable domain, its missing parts supplied by reference TRBV9 and TRBJ2-7, is DSGVTQTPKHLITATGQRVTLRCSPRSGDLSVYWYQQSLDQGLQFLIQYYNGEERAKGNILERFSAQQFPDLHSELNLSSLELGDSALYFCASSGGSTNEQYFGPGTRLTVT.

The chain uses TRBV11-3 and TRBJ2-7; D unclear. The CDR3 length is 13 residues. CDR1 and CDR2 (germline): SGHNT, YENEEA. V was clipped by 3 bases and J by 0 bases, with 6 bases between them. The CDR3 here is CASSLWSSYEQYF. Written as DNA, the CDR3 is TGTGCCAGCAGCTTGTGGAGCTCCTACGAGCAGTACTTC.

The chain has TRBV7-9 and TRBJ1-5; D may be TRBD1 (6 bases). This CDR3 comprises 14 residues. Germline CDR1 and CDR2: SEHNR and FQNEAQ (reference sequence). V lost 2 bases and J lost 9, with 14 bases in between. CDR3 region: CASSLSGADGPQHF. DNA of the CDR3: TGTGCCAGCAGCTTATCAGGGGCCGATGGGCCCCAGCATTTT.

The chain combines TRBV4-1 with TRBJ1-1; 7 nucleotides align to TRBD1. Germline CDR1 is MGHRA and CDR2 is YSYEKL. V gave up 5 bases and J gave up 3 bases; unmatched junction bases: 15. The CDR3 contains 17 residues. CDR3 bases: TGCGCCAGCAGCGCCCAAAGGGGACAGCCCAAGGACACTGAAGCTTTCTTT. Translation gives CASSAQRGQPKDTEAFF.

This sequence joins TRBV30 and TRBJ2-3; 12 bases map to TRBD2. The CDR3 consists of 15 residues. Germline trimming cut 2 bases from V and 4 bases from J; bases unmatched to any gene: 4. CDR1 is GTSNPN and CDR2 is SVGIG in the germline V gene (reference sequence). CDR3 amino acids: CAWSRTSGNADTQYF. As DNA, the CDR3 is TGTGCCTGGAGTAGGACTAGCGGGAACGCAGATACGCAGTATTTT.

The chain links TRBV7-2 to TRBJ2-7; 7 bases fit TRBD2. V was pared by 7 bases and J by 0 bases, with 9 bases of the junction left unmatched. The CDR3 consists of 15 residues. Germline V gene lookup returns CDR1 SGHTA and CDR2 FQGNSA. CDR3 bases: TGTGCCAGCACCCGTTGGGAGGGGAGCTCCTACGAGCAGTACTTC. This codes for CASTRWEGSSYEQYF. Full variable domain (outside the CDR3, taken from reference TRBV7-2 and TRBJ2-7): GAGVSQSPSNKVTEKGKDVELRCDPISGHTALYWYRQSLGQGLEFLIYFQGNSAPDKSGLPSDRFSAERTGGSVSTLTIQRTQQEDSAVYLCASTRWEGSSYEQYFGPGTRLTVT.

This rearrangement joins TRBV2 to TRBJ2-7, with TRBD1 as a possible D gene (6 bases). CDR1 SNHLY and CDR2 FYNNEI come from the germline V gene. This CDR3 is 14 amino acids long. Trimming cost V 7 bases and J 0 bases, with 13 bases left between them. CDR3 nucleotide sequence: TGTGCCAGCACGAGGACAGCCAGCTCCTACGAGCAGTACTTC. Its protein product is CASTRTASSYEQYF.

The V call is TRBV27, the J call TRBJ2-1, with a tentative D call TRBD2 (5 bases). The CDR3 runs 16 residues. CDR1 and CDR2 (germline): MNHEY, SMNVEV (reference sequence). The ends were cut back, 8 bases at V and 5 bases at J, with 22 bases in the middle. The chain's CDR3 is CASQAAQSGSDNEQFF. DNA for the CDR3: TGTGCCAGCCAGGCAGCCCAATCGGGGTCCGACAATGAGCAGTTCTTC.

V and J are TRBV7-3 and TRBJ2-5; TRBD2 matches at 12 bases. Germline V gene data show CDR1 as SGHTA and CDR2 as FQGTGA. V was pared by 6 bases and J by 5 bases, with 7 bases of the junction left unmatched. The CDR3 is made up of 15 amino acids. This chain's CDR3 is CASSHTSGRRETQYF. In DNA form, the CDR3 reads TGTGCCAGCAGTCACACTAGCGGGAGGAGGGAGACCCAGTACTTC.

The J gene is TRBJ2-1, the V gene TRBV7-3, with 10 bases that match TRBD1. V was pared by 5 bases and J by 8 bases, with 9 bases of the junction left unmatched. The CDR3 sequence is 15 residues long. Germline CDR1 is SGHTA and CDR2 is FQGTGA. In nucleotides, the CDR3 is TGTGCCAGCAGCGCCGGGACAGGGGTGCTTGATGAGCAGTTCTTC. Residues: CASSAGTGVLDEQFF.

The chain carries TRBV5-4 and TRBJ2-1; 10 bases map to TRBD1. The CDR3 extends over 14 amino acids. Germline CDR1 reads SGHNT; CDR2 reads YYREEE (reference sequence). The J segment lost 8 bases and the V segment lost 4 bases, leaving 6 bases of the junction unmatched. The chain's CDR3 is CASSGQTGGDEQFF. In nucleotides, the CDR3 is TGTGCCAGCAGCGGACAGACAGGGGGCGATGAGCAGTTCTTC.

This chain uses TRBV28 with TRBJ2-2; 7 bases agree with TRBD2. With V trimmed by 5 bases and J by 3 bases, 9 bases remained unmatched. This CDR3 region has 16 residues. Per the germline V gene, CDR1 is MDHEN and CDR2 is SYDVKM. The CDR3 loop is CASSLPNGGDTGELFF. The CDR3, as DNA: TGTGCCAGCAGTCTCCCCAATGGGGGGGACACCGGGGAGCTGTTTTTT.

The J gene is TRBJ1-6, the V gene TRBV2; TRBD1 matches 8 bases. V gave up 7 bases and J gave up 9 bases; unmatched junction bases: 5. The germline V gene has CDR1 SNHLY and CDR2 FYNNEI. The CDR3 length is 13 residues. The CDR3 DNA sequence: TGTGCCAGCAACCAGGGGGCAAGTTCACCCCTCCACTTT. This gives the protein CASNQGASSPLHF.

The J gene is TRBJ2-7, the V gene TRBV21-1; TRBD2, the table's D call, lacks a check against the DNA. TRBV21-1 corresponds to a pseudogene. This CDR3 region has 16 residues. The CDR3 nucleotides are TGTGCCAGCAGCAAAAGGGGGGGGAGAACTAGCCACGAGCAGTACTTC. It specifies CASSKRGGRTSHEQYF.

Here the CDR3 DNA reads TGTGCCAGCGGGAGAGCCACTGAAGCTTTCTTT. It specifies CASGRATEAFF. The rearrangement links TRBV6-1 to TRBJ1-1; unclear D gene. Germline CDR1 MNHNS, CDR2 SASEGT. The CDR3 extends over 11 amino acids. Trimming stripped 8 bases from V and 4 bases from J, with 8 bases between.

The V call is TRBV18, the J call TRBJ1-1; D ambiguous. The CDR3 has 13 residues. CDR1 is KGHSH, CDR2 LQKENI, per germline. V lost 5 bases and J lost 5, with 12 bases in between. CDR3 DNA sequence: TGTGCCAGCTCATCCCTGCGGGAGACTGAAGCTTTCTTT. This translates into CASSSLRETEAFF.